The clone carrying this T cell receptor (beta chain) was found a few times. Source study methods: How many nucleated cells were present was estimated from reference gene primer amplification. Sequenced by immunoSEQ multiplex PCR; TCRdb stores in-frame clones only, minus some. V and J calls and clone size are those listed in that table; D and trimming were worked out from the DNA. The sample includes roughly 100,000 clones, roughly 92% of them seen just once. This entry is derived from a study of blood T cell repertoires in COVID-19. Looking at the study overall: Acute-phase and convalescent COVID-19 samples originated in the United States, Italy and Spain. The analysed material was cDNA or gDNA that came from T cells, B-cell-depleted T cells, or PBMCs.

The CDR3 is 16 residues long. Germline CDR1 and CDR2: SEHNR and FQNEAQ (reference sequence). The V segment lost 0 bases and the J segment 3 bases; nucleotides outside the gene matches: 3. Seattle's enrolled individuals joined amid active infection and were then monitored longitudinally. This TCR was sampled from a woman in her forties or fifties with COVID-19, enrolled during active disease. V is TRBV7-9 and J is TRBJ1-3; 9 bases are shared with TRBD1. Sequenced material: peripheral blood. The CDR3 reads CASSLAGTGFGNTIYF. CDR3 nucleotides: TGTGCCAGCAGCTTAGCTGGGACAGGGTTTGGAAACACCATATATTTT.